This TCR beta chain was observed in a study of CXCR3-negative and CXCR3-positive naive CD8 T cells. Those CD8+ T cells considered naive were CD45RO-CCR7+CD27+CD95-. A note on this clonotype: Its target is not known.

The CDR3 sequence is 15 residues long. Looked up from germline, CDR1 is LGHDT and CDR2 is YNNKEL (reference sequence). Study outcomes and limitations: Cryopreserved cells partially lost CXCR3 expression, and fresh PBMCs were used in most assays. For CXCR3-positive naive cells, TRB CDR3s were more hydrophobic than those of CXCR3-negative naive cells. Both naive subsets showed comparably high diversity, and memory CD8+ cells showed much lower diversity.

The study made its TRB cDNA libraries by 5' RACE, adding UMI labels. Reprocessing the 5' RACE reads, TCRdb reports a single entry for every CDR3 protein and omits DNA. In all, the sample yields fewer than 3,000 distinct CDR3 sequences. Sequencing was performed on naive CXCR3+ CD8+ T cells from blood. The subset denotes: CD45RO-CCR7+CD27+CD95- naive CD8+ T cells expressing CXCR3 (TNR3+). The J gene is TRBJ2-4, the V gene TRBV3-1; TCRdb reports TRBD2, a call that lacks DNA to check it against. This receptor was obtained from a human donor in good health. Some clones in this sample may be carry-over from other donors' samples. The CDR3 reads CASSQDGGAKNIQYF.